This note documents a single T cell receptor (beta chain) sequence. Its antigen remains unidentified. 60 Vbeta and 13 Jbeta primers were used in PCR. Clones were read by immunoSEQ multiplex PCR, and TCRdb kept only the in-frame ones, dropping some. The profile shows approximately 100,000 clones, around 76% of them singletons. This CDR3 region has 16 residues. Trimming cost V 5 bases and J 4 bases; bases outside gene matches: 12. Germline V CDR1 and CDR2: MNHEY, SMNVEV (reference sequence). Among the donors, all were healthy bone marrow donors. This sample is part of a study of cytomegalovirus exposure and HLA in healthy donors. Study-wide findings and caveats: Rare TCR sequences dominated, though some public TCRs recurred in many donors. Association of a missense DCLRE1C variant with TCR beta V- and J-gene trimming was reported in a later analysis.

Sequenced input: PBMCs. This clonotype was sampled from a woman aged 50 to 60 in good health and CMV-seropositive. The chain links TRBV27 to TRBJ2-7, with 9 bases that match TRBD1. The chain's CDR3 is CASSTYRTGEGYEQYF. In DNA form, the CDR3 reads TGTGCCAGCAGTACATACCGGACAGGGGAGGGGTACGAGCAGTACTTC.